The T cell receptor (beta chain) under discussion was sequenced for a study of spatial heterogeneity in lung cancer. Background on the study: The average count in raw reads for each unique TCR and UMI combination exceeded nine appearances.

TCRdb reprocessed the 5' RACE reads via MiXCR and lists one record per CDR3 protein. The sample has under 10,000 distinct CDR3 sequences, approximately 4.5% seen once. This clonotype was counted only a few times. CDR1 is SGHNT, CDR2 YENEEA, per germline. The ends lost 4 bases at V and 8 bases at J; junction bases unmatched: 6. This CDR3 spans 13 amino acids. Described time point: sample taken at primary tumor resection. The input material, whole RNA from tumor, nontumor lung or frozen PBMC, was sequenced unsorted. The clonotype was recovered from a male donor with early-stage non-small cell lung cancer. J is TRBJ2-5 and V is TRBV11-3; 8 bases align to TRBD1. Sequenced material: PBMCs, taken at surgery. The CDR3 loop reads CASSWGTGETQYF. DNA for the CDR3: TGTGCCAGCAGCTGGGGGACAGGTGAAACCCAGTACTTC.